One sample yielded the 10 T cell receptor beta chains listed below, sequenced in a study of blood T cell repertoires in COVID-19. Method: immunoSEQ multiplex PCR; TCRdb's copy keeps in-frame clones and lacks some. The sample comprises roughly 150,000 clones, roughly 84% of which are singletons, and approximately 10% rests with the top ten. The sample comprised peripheral blood. These receptor sequences come from a man in his 70s with active or convalescent COVID-19.

The chain links TRBV9 to TRBJ2-3; D possibly corresponds to TRBD2 (6 bases). Trimming left V 4 bases short and J 2 bases short, with 17 bases between. Germline V gives CDR1 SGDLS, CDR2 YYNGEE. This CDR3 is built from 16 residues. In DNA form, the CDR3 reads TGTGCCAGCAGCCCCCAACCGGGACTGGACACAGATACGCAGTATTTT. It is translated as CASSPQPGLDTDTQYF.

The table lists this clone with a count of one. The V and J genes are TRBV7-2 and TRBJ1-4; no definite D call. Deletions cut 1 base from V and 7 bases from J, with 10 bases between. From germline, CDR1 is SGHTA and CDR2 FQGNSA. The CDR3 is 14 residues long. CDR3 in DNA: TGTGCCAGCAGCTTAGGATACGCCAGTGAAAAACTGTTTTTT. Translating gives CASSLGYASEKLFF. The entire variable domain, with the rest obtained from reference TRBV7-2 and TRBJ1-4, is as follows: GAGVSQSPSNKVTEKGKDVELRCDPISGHTALYWYRQSLGQGLEFLIYFQGNSAPDKSGLPSDRFSAERTGGSVSTLTIQRTQQEDSAVYLCASSLGYASEKLFFGSGTQLSVL.

This chain connects TRBV2 to TRBJ1-4; no reliable D call. The CDR3 spans 12 residues. The V gene lost 5 bases and the J gene lost 8 bases, with 9 bases spanning the gap. Looked up from germline, CDR1 is SNHLY and CDR2 is FYNNEI. CDR3 sequence (DNA): TGTGCCAGCAGTTCAGATTACGAAAAACTGTTTTTT. Translating gives CASSSDYEKLFF.

The chain has TRBV18 and TRBJ1-1; D is perhaps TRBD1 (5 bases). CDR3 length: 14 amino acids. V was pared by 2 bases and J by 4 bases, with 11 bases between. The germline V gene has CDR1 KGHSH and CDR2 LQKENI. The chain's CDR3 is CASSPSSGVTEAFF. The CDR3 DNA reads as TGTGCCAGCTCACCATCCTCGGGGGTCACTGAAGCTTTCTTT.

This chain joins TRBV9 and TRBJ1-2; D remains ambiguous. This CDR3 region has 13 residues. CDR1 and CDR2 from the germline V gene are SGDLS and YYNGEE. The V and J ends lost 6 bases and 3 bases respectively, with 12 bases between them. This CDR3 is CASTPLGDYGYTF. In DNA, the CDR3 is TGTGCCAGCACTCCCTTGGGAGACTATGGCTACACCTTC.

The CDR3 DNA sequence: TGTGCCAGCAGCTTGGGACAGCTTAGCTCCTATAATTCACCCCTCCACTTT. Residues: CASSLGQLSSYNSPLHF. The chain joins TRBV5-5 to TRBJ1-6, with TRBD1 as a possible D gene (5 bases). Germline V gives CDR1 SGHKS, CDR2 YYEKEE (reference sequence). The CDR3 sequence is 17 residues long. The V gene lost 0 bases and the J gene lost 0 bases, with 10 bases spanning the gap.

The J gene is TRBJ1-1, the V gene TRBV5-5, with 7 bases lining up with TRBD1. The length of the CDR3 is 14 residues. Germline V gives CDR1 SGHKS, CDR2 YYEKEE (reference sequence). The junction had 9 bases not matched to a gene; V was cut back by 4 bases and J by 6 bases. Written as DNA, the CDR3 is TGTGCCAGCAGCCTAGAGAGGAGGGGGCCTGAAGCTTTCTTT. This codes for CASSLERRGPEAFF.

In this sample, this clone turned up a few times. The rearrangement links TRBV6-2 or TRBV6-3 to TRBJ2-5; no firm D call. The CDR3 covers 13 residues. Between the trimmed V and J ends, which lost 5 bases and 4 bases, there was a span of 11 bases. CDR1 and CDR2 from the germline V gene are MNHEY and SVGEGT. CDR3 sequence: CASSRDRGETQYF. CDR3 nucleotide sequence: TGTGCCAGCAGTCGTGACCGAGGAGAGACCCAGTACTTC.

J is TRBJ1-1 and V is TRBV11-3; D uncertain. V lost 1 base to trimming and J lost 2 bases, with 5 bases between them. This CDR3 is built from 13 residues. In germline, CDR1 is SGHNT, CDR2 YENEEA. The CDR3 bases are TGTGCCAGCAGCTTAGTATCCAACACTGAAGCTTTCTTT. This codes for CASSLVSNTEAFF.

This rearrangement joins TRBV9 to TRBJ2-5, with TRBD2 identical over 12 bases. The germline V gene has CDR1 SGDLS and CDR2 YYNGEE. The CDR3 is 18 residues long. J gave up 4 bases and V 0 bases, and 10 bases lay outside the gene matches. In DNA form, the CDR3 reads TGTGCCAGCAGCGTAGGGCCTAGCGGGAGGGCCGGGGGAGAGACCCAGTACTTC. It is translated as CASSVGPSGRAGGETQYF.